Listed below are T cell receptor beta chains from one sample, sequenced in a study of shared clonotypes between healthy human individuals. The assay was immunoSEQ multiplex PCR, and TCRdb's table has in-frame clones only and misses some. The data contain some 2.1 million clones, 90% to 95% of them singletons. The material sequenced was naive CD4+ T cells sorted from blood. Receptors originate from a young man in good health. Both conserved end residues are part of each CDR3. Each record gives: D gene, V gene, J gene, clone size, CDR3 protein, CDR3 DNA. D genes are given only for firm matches. Size tells how often a clone was seen (once, few, many) or the class of an expanded clone, and some rows leave it out.

D gene: -; V gene: TRBV18; J gene: TRBJ2-5; clone size: -; CDR3 protein: CASSPEETQYF; CDR3 DNA: TGTGCCAGCTCACCAGAGGAGACCCAGTACTTC
D gene: -; V gene: TRBV6-5; J gene: TRBJ1-6; clone size: -; CDR3 protein: CASSYLQGTSPLHF; CDR3 DNA: TGTGCCAGCAGTTACCTACAGGGAACCTCACCCCTCCACTTT
D gene: TRBD2; V gene: TRBV29-1; J gene: TRBJ2-4; clone size: -; CDR3 protein: CSVNSGGAANIQYF; CDR3 DNA: TGCAGCGTAAATAGCGGGGGGGCGGCAAACATTCAGTACTTC
D gene: -; V gene: TRBV6-5; J gene: TRBJ1-1; clone size: -; CDR3 protein: CASRSQGTEAFF; CDR3 DNA: TGTGCCAGCAGATCACAGGGAACCGAAGCTTTCTTT
D gene: -; V gene: TRBV6-5; J gene: TRBJ1-1; clone size: -; CDR3 protein: CASGRGVNEAFF; CDR3 DNA: TGTGCCAGCGGGAGGGGGGTCAATGAAGCTTTCTTT
D gene: -; V gene: TRBV6-6; J gene: TRBJ1-2; clone size: -; CDR3 protein: CASSYREGQSDYTF; CDR3 DNA: TGTGCCAGCAGTTACAGAGAGGGGCAGAGTGACTACACCTTC
D gene: -; V gene: TRBV29-1; J gene: TRBJ2-7; clone size: -; CDR3 protein: CSASKAQTGVEQYF; CDR3 DNA: TGCAGCGCTTCTAAGGCTCAGACAGGTGTCGAGCAGTACTTC
D gene: TRBD1; V gene: TRBV10-2; J gene: TRBJ2-3; clone size: -; CDR3 protein: CASSEGDRGPTDTQYF; CDR3 DNA: TGCGCCAGCAGTGAAGGGGACAGGGGCCCTACAGATACGCAGTATTTT
D gene: TRBD1; V gene: TRBV29-1; J gene: TRBJ1-2; clone size: -; CDR3 protein: CSVETGTANYGYTF; CDR3 DNA: TGCAGCGTTGAAACCGGGACAGCTAACTATGGCTACACCTTC
D gene: -; V gene: TRBV19; J gene: TRBJ1-4; clone size: -; CDR3 protein: CASKEIIGEKLFF; CDR3 DNA: TGTGCCAGTAAGGAGATTATCGGTGAAAAACTGTTTTTT
D gene: -; V gene: TRBV5-1; J gene: TRBJ2-1; clone size: -; CDR3 protein: CASSFNDARNEQFF; CDR3 DNA: TGCGCCAGCAGCTTCAATGATGCACGCAATGAGCAGTTCTTC
D gene: -; V gene: TRBV6-1; J gene: TRBJ2-7; clone size: -; CDR3 protein: CASISTGTYYEQYF; CDR3 DNA: TGTGCCAGCATTTCAACAGGGACGTACTACGAGCAGTACTTC
D gene: -; V gene: TRBV28; J gene: TRBJ1-4; clone size: few; CDR3 protein: CASSSAVVVEKLFF; CDR3 DNA: TGTGCCAGCAGTTCAGCCGTGGTAGTTGAAAAACTGTTTTTT
D gene: TRBD1; V gene: TRBV5-1; J gene: TRBJ1-6; clone size: -; CDR3 protein: CASSPGQANSPLHF; CDR3 DNA: TGCGCCAGCAGCCCCGGACAGGCTAATTCACCCCTCCACTTT
D gene: -; V gene: TRBV2; J gene: TRBJ2-2; clone size: -; CDR3 protein: CASKPDRWAVGTGELFF; CDR3 DNA: TGTGCCAGCAAGCCCGACCGGTGGGCTGTAGGAACCGGGGAGCTGTTTTTT
D gene: -; V gene: TRBV11-2; J gene: TRBJ1-6; clone size: -; CDR3 protein: CASSLVSETPLHF; CDR3 DNA: TGTGCCAGCAGCTTAGTATCCGAAACGCCCCTCCACTTT
D gene: -; V gene: TRBV11-3; J gene: TRBJ2-5; clone size: -; CDR3 protein: CASSSGGGSETQYF; CDR3 DNA: TGTGCCAGCAGCTCCGGCGGGGGCAGCGAGACCCAGTACTTC
D gene: -; V gene: TRBV7-9; J gene: TRBJ1-2; clone size: -; CDR3 protein: CASSSDGNYGYTF; CDR3 DNA: TGTGCCAGCAGCTCGGACGGCAACTATGGCTACACCTTC
D gene: TRBD1; V gene: TRBV5-4; J gene: TRBJ1-4; clone size: -; CDR3 protein: CASSLGQDRSYEKLFF; CDR3 DNA: TGTGCCAGCAGCCTGGGACAGGATCGTAGTTATGAAAAACTGTTTTTT
D gene: -; V gene: TRBV10-1; J gene: TRBJ2-1; clone size: -; CDR3 protein: CASSEATFRGWDEQFF; CDR3 DNA: TGCGCCAGCAGTGAGGCTACCTTCCGAGGATGGGATGAGCAGTTCTTC
D gene: -; V gene: TRBV11-2; J gene: TRBJ2-3; clone size: -; CDR3 protein: CASSTLTDTQYF; CDR3 DNA: TGTGCCAGCAGTACTCTCACAGATACGCAGTATTTT
D gene: -; V gene: TRBV5-5; J gene: TRBJ1-4; clone size: -; CDR3 protein: CASSFGPDLTNEKLFF; CDR3 DNA: TGTGCCAGCAGCTTTGGACCGGACTTAACTAATGAAAAACTGTTTTTT
D gene: -; V gene: TRBV6-1; J gene: TRBJ1-5; clone size: once; CDR3 protein: CASSAGQMNQPQHF; CDR3 DNA: TGTGCCAGCAGTGCAGGACAGATGAATCAGCCCCAGCATTTT
D gene: -; V gene: TRBV14; J gene: TRBJ1-1; clone size: -; CDR3 protein: CASSRDGGNTEAFF; CDR3 DNA: TGTGCCAGCAGCCGCGACGGGGGGAACACTGAAGCTTTCTTT
D gene: -; V gene: TRBV6-5; J gene: TRBJ1-3; clone size: -; CDR3 protein: CASSYSTGNTIYF; CDR3 DNA: TGTGCCAGCAGTTACTCTACAGGCAACACCATATATTTT
D gene: -; V gene: TRBV19; J gene: TRBJ2-5; clone size: -; CDR3 protein: CASSPNQETQYF; CDR3 DNA: TGTGCCAGTAGCCCTAATCAAGAGACCCAGTACTTC
D gene: -; V gene: TRBV5-1; J gene: TRBJ2-2; clone size: -; CDR3 protein: CASIRASFNTGELFF; CDR3 DNA: TGCGCCAGCATCCGGGCCTCCTTTAACACCGGGGAGCTGTTTTTT
D gene: TRBD1; V gene: TRBV4-1; J gene: TRBJ2-7; clone size: -; CDR3 protein: CASSHGQGGPYEQYF; CDR3 DNA: TGCGCCAGCAGCCATGGACAGGGGGGACCCTACGAGCAGTACTTC
D gene: TRBD1; V gene: TRBV27; J gene: TRBJ1-4; clone size: once; CDR3 protein: CASSLSWDRASKLFF; CDR3 DNA: TGTGCCAGCAGTTTATCGTGGGACAGGGCCTCAAAACTGTTTTTT
D gene: TRBD2; V gene: TRBV6-6; J gene: TRBJ2-7; clone size: -; CDR3 protein: CASRLAGGHYEQYF; CDR3 DNA: TGTGCCAGCAGATTAGCGGGAGGGCACTACGAGCAGTACTTC
D gene: -; V gene: TRBV6-5; J gene: TRBJ2-2; clone size: -; CDR3 protein: CASKAGIYTGELFF; CDR3 DNA: TGTGCCAGCAAGGCGGGAATTTACACCGGGGAGCTGTTTTTT
D gene: TRBD1; V gene: TRBV6-5; J gene: TRBJ1-1; clone size: -; CDR3 protein: CASSYGRGHTEAFF; CDR3 DNA: TGTGCCAGCAGTTACGGCAGGGGGCACACTGAAGCTTTCTTT
D gene: TRBD1; V gene: TRBV30; J gene: TRBJ1-1; clone size: -; CDR3 protein: CAWSRSGQGGTEAFF; CDR3 DNA: TGTGCCTGGAGCCGATCGGGACAGGGAGGCACTGAAGCTTTCTTT
D gene: -; V gene: TRBV28; J gene: TRBJ1-5; clone size: -; CDR3 protein: CASVPTLSQPQHF; CDR3 DNA: TGTGCCAGCGTTCCGACACTCTCTCAGCCCCAGCATTTT
D gene: -; V gene: TRBV5-1; J gene: TRBJ1-1; clone size: -; CDR3 protein: CASSSQGQNTEAFF; CDR3 DNA: TGCGCCAGCAGCTCCCAGGGGCAGAACACTGAAGCTTTCTTT
D gene: -; V gene: TRBV19; J gene: TRBJ2-1; clone size: once; CDR3 protein: CASSIGGGRSDPTYNEQFF; CDR3 DNA: TGTGCCAGTAGTATTGGAGGGGGGCGGTCGGACCCGACCTACAATGAGCAGTTCTTC
D gene: TRBD1; V gene: TRBV7-8; J gene: TRBJ2-7; clone size: -; CDR3 protein: CASSLARGQVRRDEQYF; CDR3 DNA: TGTGCCAGCAGCTTAGCGCGAGGACAGGTGCGTCGTGACGAGCAGTACTTC
D gene: -; V gene: TRBV18; J gene: TRBJ2-3; clone size: -; CDR3 protein: CASSPPNRADTQYF; CDR3 DNA: TGTGCCAGCTCACCACCCAACAGGGCAGATACGCAGTATTTT
D gene: TRBD1; V gene: TRBV5-1; J gene: TRBJ2-3; clone size: -; CDR3 protein: CASSLGGRTGVDTQYF; CDR3 DNA: TGCGCCAGCAGCTTGGGAGGAAGGACAGGGGTGGATACGCAGTATTTT
D gene: -; V gene: TRBV18; J gene: TRBJ2-7; clone size: many; CDR3 protein: CASSPPGRSPYEQYF; CDR3 DNA: TGTGCCAGCTCACCACCCGGCAGGAGCCCCTACGAGCAGTACTTC
D gene: -; V gene: TRBV5-1; J gene: TRBJ2-1; clone size: -; CDR3 protein: CASSLAPAYNEQFF; CDR3 DNA: TGCGCCAGCAGCTTGGCGCCAGCCTACAATGAGCAGTTCTTC
D gene: TRBD2; V gene: TRBV18; J gene: TRBJ2-7; clone size: -; CDR3 protein: CASSPPSGGIISYEQYF; CDR3 DNA: TGTGCCAGCTCACCCCCTAGCGGGGGGATTATCTCCTACGAGCAGTACTTC
D gene: TRBD1; V gene: TRBV2; J gene: TRBJ1-4; clone size: -; CDR3 protein: CASSEIDRGTNEKLFF; CDR3 DNA: TGTGCCAGCAGCGAGATCGACAGGGGAACTAATGAAAAACTGTTTTTT
D gene: TRBD1; V gene: TRBV10-3; J gene: TRBJ2-5; clone size: -; CDR3 protein: CAISDWDRGQTQYF; CDR3 DNA: TGTGCCATCAGTGATTGGGACAGGGGGCAGACCCAGTACTTC
D gene: -; V gene: TRBV6-5; J gene: TRBJ2-5; clone size: -; CDR3 protein: CASSSTGRTQETQYF; CDR3 DNA: TGTGCCAGCAGTTCTACGGGACGTACACAAGAGACCCAGTACTTC